These 15 T cell receptor beta chains were sequenced from one sample in a study of monozygotic twins with inflammatory bowel disease. TCRdb reprocessed the 5' RACE reads and keeps a single row for each CDR3 protein, giving no DNA. This table lists over 90,000 distinct CDR3 sequences. The sample consisted of blood. The receptors shown here come from a human donor with ulcerative colitis or Crohn's disease, or a healthy co-twin of an affected twin (not recorded which).

The rearrangement uses TRBV2 and TRBJ2-1; without DNA, the TCRdb call of TRBD1 cannot be checked. From germline, CDR1 is SNHLY and CDR2 FYNNEI. The CDR3 contains 13 residues. This CDR3 reads CASSGARDGEQFF.

The V call is TRBV5-5, the J call TRBJ2-3; TCRdb lists TRBD2, though no DNA is available to test this call. The CDR3 loop spans 12 amino acids. Germline V lookup: CDR1 SGHKS, CDR2 YYEKEE (reference sequence). CDR3 in amino acids: CASGRSLDTQYF.

The genes are TRBV6-2 or TRBV6-3 and TRBJ2-1. This CDR3 spans 11 amino acids. Germline CDR1 is MNHEY and CDR2 is SVGEGT. CDR3 protein: CASSRDREQFF.

The chain joins TRBV6-5 to TRBJ1-2. Germline V gene sequence: CDR1 MNHEY, CDR2 SVGAGI. The CDR3 consists of 11 residues. The CDR3 protein is CASRREGGYTF.

CDR3 sequence: CASSRAQSSGRRGGELFF. The V call is TRBV6-1, the J call TRBJ2-2; TCRdb selects TRBD2, and the lack of DNA leaves this call unchecked. The CDR3 extends over 18 amino acids. Germline V gives CDR1 MNHNS, CDR2 SASEGT.

The chain is built from TRBV20-1 and TRBJ2-2; as DNA is missing, the TRBD1 call by TCRdb cannot be tested. Germline lookup yields CDR1 DFQATT and CDR2 SNEGSKA (reference sequence). The CDR3 spans 14 residues. The CDR3 reads CSASRGLHTGELFF.

The chain combines TRBV20-1 with TRBJ2-1; TCRdb lists TRBD1, though no DNA is available to test this call. Germline V gives CDR1 DFQATT, CDR2 SNEGSKA (reference sequence). The CDR3 totals 14 residues. CDR3: CSAPDRGGYNEQFF.

The chain joins TRBV20-1 to TRBJ2-7. Germline V lookup: CDR1 DFQATT, CDR2 SNEGSKA (reference sequence). This CDR3 has 11 residues. The CDR3 spells CSAQRATEQYF.

The chain links TRBV18 to TRBJ1-1; TCRdb names TRBD1, which stays unverified in the absence of DNA. The length of the CDR3 is 15 residues. Per the germline V gene, CDR1 is KGHSH and CDR2 is LQKENI. CDR3 residues: CASSPGTARRAEAFF.

The gene calls are TRBV4-2 and TRBJ2-1. The germline gives CDR1 LGHNA, CDR2 YNFKEQ. The CDR3 runs to 16 residues. The CDR3 reads CASSQDRRSRYNEQFF.

The chain couples TRBV24-1 to TRBJ1-2; as DNA is missing, the TRBD1 call by TCRdb cannot be tested. Per germline, CDR1 KGHDR and CDR2 SFDVKD. The CDR3 is made up of 17 amino acids. The CDR3 protein is CATSDGRTLKKGYGYTF.

V gene TRBV6-2 or TRBV6-3 combines with J gene TRBJ2-7; absent DNA, TCRdb's TRBD2 call cannot be checked. The CDR3 spans 15 residues. Germline V gene data show CDR1 as MNHEY and CDR2 as SVGEGT. The CDR3: CASSYPGRAFYEQYF.

The chain recombines TRBV7-2 with TRBJ1-1. The CDR3 is 13 residues long. Germline V gene sequence: CDR1 SGHTA, CDR2 FQGNSA. Here the CDR3 reads CASSFRETAEAFF.

The chain has TRBV7-2 and TRBJ1-2. This CDR3 is built from 11 residues. Germline lookup yields CDR1 SGHTA and CDR2 FQGNSA. The CDR3 spells CASSLPGGYTF. The full variable domain, rest sourced from reference TRBV7-2 and TRBJ1-2, is GAGVSQSPSNKVTEKGKDVELRCDPISGHTALYWYRQSLGQGLEFLIYFQGNSAPDKSGLPSDRFSAERTGGSVSTLTIQRTQQEDSAVYLCASSLPGGYTFGSGTRLTVV.

The rearrangement uses TRBV29-1 and TRBJ1-1. There are 12 residues in the CDR3. Germline V gives CDR1 SQVTM, CDR2 ANQGSEA. The CDR3 here is CSVTTVKPEAFF.